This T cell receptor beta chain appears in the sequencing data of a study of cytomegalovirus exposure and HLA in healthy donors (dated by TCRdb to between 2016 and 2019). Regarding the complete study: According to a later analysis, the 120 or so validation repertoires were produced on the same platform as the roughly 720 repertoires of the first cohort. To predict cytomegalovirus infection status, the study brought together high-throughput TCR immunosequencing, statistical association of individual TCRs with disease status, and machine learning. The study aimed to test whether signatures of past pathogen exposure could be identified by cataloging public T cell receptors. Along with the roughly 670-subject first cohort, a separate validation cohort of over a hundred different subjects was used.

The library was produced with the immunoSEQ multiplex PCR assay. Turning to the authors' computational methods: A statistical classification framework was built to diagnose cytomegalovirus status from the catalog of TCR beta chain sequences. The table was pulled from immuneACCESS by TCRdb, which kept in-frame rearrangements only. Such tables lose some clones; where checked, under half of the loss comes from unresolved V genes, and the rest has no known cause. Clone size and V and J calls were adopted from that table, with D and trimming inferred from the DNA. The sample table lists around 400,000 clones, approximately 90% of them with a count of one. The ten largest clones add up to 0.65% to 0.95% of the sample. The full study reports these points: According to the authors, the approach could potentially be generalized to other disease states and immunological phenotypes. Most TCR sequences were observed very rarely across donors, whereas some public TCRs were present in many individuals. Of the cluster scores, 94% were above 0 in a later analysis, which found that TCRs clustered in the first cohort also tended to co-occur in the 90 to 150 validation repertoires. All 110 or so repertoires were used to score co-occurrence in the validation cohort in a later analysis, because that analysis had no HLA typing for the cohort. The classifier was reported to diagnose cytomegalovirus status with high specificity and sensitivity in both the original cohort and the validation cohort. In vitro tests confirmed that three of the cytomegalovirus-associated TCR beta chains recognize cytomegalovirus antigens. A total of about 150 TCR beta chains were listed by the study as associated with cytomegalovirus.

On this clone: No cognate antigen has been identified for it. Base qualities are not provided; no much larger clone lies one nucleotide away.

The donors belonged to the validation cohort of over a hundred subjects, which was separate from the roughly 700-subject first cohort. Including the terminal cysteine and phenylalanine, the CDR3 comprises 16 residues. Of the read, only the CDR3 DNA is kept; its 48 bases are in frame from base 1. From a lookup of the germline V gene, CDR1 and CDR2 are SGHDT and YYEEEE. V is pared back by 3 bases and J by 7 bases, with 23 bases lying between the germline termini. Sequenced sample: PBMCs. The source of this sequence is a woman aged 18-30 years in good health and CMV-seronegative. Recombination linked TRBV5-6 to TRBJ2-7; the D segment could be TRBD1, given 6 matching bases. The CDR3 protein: CASSSRLGTVRGEQYF. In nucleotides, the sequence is TGTGCCAGCAGCTCTCGCCTGGGGACCGTAAGGGGGGAGCAGTACTTC.